This T cell receptor (beta chain) appears in the sequencing data of a study of neoadjuvant anti-PD-1 for oral cavity cancer. This clone was found a few times. The germline CDR1 and CDR2 sequences are SGHDT and YYEEEE. J gave up 2 bases and V 4 bases, and 9 bases lay outside the gene matches. This CDR3 has 15 amino acids. Data came from immunoSEQ multiplex PCR; TCRdb stores just in-frame clones and leaves some out. The sample lists some 33,000 clones, about 83% occurring once. Patients were newly diagnosed with stage II-IVA oral cavity squamous cell carcinoma without prior systemic or radiation treatment. Patients had HPV-negative, locally advanced oral cavity squamous cell carcinoma.

The chain uses TRBV5-6 and TRBJ2-7, with 7 nucleotides matching TRBD1. Sample: PBMCs, taken before nivolumab (anti-PD-1) treatment. This TCR was sampled from a person aged 40 to 85 with oral cavity squamous cell carcinoma. The CDR3 reads CASSKSRQGTYEQYF. The CDR3 nucleotides read TGTGCCAGCAGCAAATCAAGACAGGGAACCTACGAGCAGTACTTC.